This T cell receptor beta chain emerged from a study of early T cells in non-severe SARS-CoV-2 infection. The overall study: Chains were unpaired, as sequencing was done on bulk RNA from unsorted whole blood. Broader study findings: Anti-spike CD8 responses were favored in VDJdb matching, and private and CD4 specificities were missed.

Germline V CDR1 and CDR2: LNHDA, SQIVND (reference sequence). This CDR3 spans 17 amino acids. J was trimmed by 5 bases and V by 3 bases; bases with no gene match: 13. This clonotype has a count of ten or more. Its antigen is unknown. Individual cDNA molecules received unique molecular identifiers. MiXCR, applied by TCRdb to the 5' RACE reads, yields one record per CDR3 protein. The sample lists roughly 83,000 distinct CDR3 sequences, about 9.4% seen once, with 7% to 9% in the top ten. This chain joins TRBV19 and TRBJ2-7; TRBD2 matches 10 bases. This material consisted of whole blood, taken at baseline. The receptor was derived from an adult who was a healthcare worker with PCR-confirmed SARS-CoV-2 infection or an uninfected control (not recorded which). The CDR3 spells CASSIMSSGSLLDEQYF. The CDR3 DNA reads TGTGCCAGTAGTATTATGTCTAGCGGGAGCCTGCTTGACGAGCAGTACTTC.